This TCR beta chain appears in the sequencing data of a study of blood T cell repertoires in COVID-19. This clone has only one observation. The repertoire was sequenced with immunoSEQ multiplex PCR; TCRdb's copy has only in-frame clones and lacks some. Among approximately 300,000 clones listed, 75% to 90% were seen once. Germline V lookup: CDR1 SGHNT, CDR2 YYREEE (reference sequence). This CDR3 contains 15 residues. Trimming removed 0 bases from V and 4 bases from J, with 14 bases in between. Grouping used clinical history reported by participants in a survey and questionnaire. Exposed participants came across a COVID-19 case within 2 weeks before study entry.

This TCR was sampled from a woman aged 25-40 years who had been exposed to COVID-19. V gene TRBV5-4 combines with J gene TRBJ2-7; no reliable D call. What was sequenced was PBMCs or T cells enriched from blood (not recorded which). This chain's CDR3 is CASSLGLGSLYEQYF. The DNA of the CDR3 is TGTGCCAGCAGCTTGGGCCTAGGATCATTGTACGAGCAGTACTTC.